Shown below are 2 T cell receptor beta chains from a single sample sequenced in a study of T cell changes during pregnancy in multiple sclerosis. Assay used: immunoSEQ multiplex PCR; TCRdb lists only in-frame clones, some missing. The data hold about 69,000 clones, with around 92% observed a single time. This sample comprised peripheral blood, obtained in the third trimester of pregnancy. The receptors originated from a female donor in good health, enrolled as a control in a pregnancy study.

V gene TRBV5-5 combines with J gene TRBJ2-5, with D uncertain. The V end lost 6 bases, the J end lost 4 bases, and 22 bases lay between the germline ends. This CDR3 spans 16 amino acids. Germline assignment: CDR1 SGHKS and CDR2 YYEKEE (reference sequence). The CDR3 nucleotides are TGTGCCAGCAACACCGGGTCCAGTGGCATTGGAGAGACCCAGTACTTC. As protein: CASNTGSSGIGETQYF.

This clone was counted once. V gene TRBV28 combines with J gene TRBJ2-7, with TRBD2 as a possible D gene (6 bases). With 7 bases removed from V and 2 bases from J, the gap between germline ends came to 15 bases. Germline-derived CDR1 and CDR2 are MDHEN and SYDVKM. The CDR3 is 14 amino acids. The CDR3 protein is CASKGSGATYEQYF. The CDR3 coding sequence is TGTGCCAGCAAGGGTAGCGGCGCTACCTACGAGCAGTACTTC.